Following are 10 T cell receptor beta chains from one sample sequenced in a study of T cell repertoires in cytomegalovirus infection. TCRdb processed the reads anew with MiXCR; each CDR3 protein has one entry. The sample carries just under 550,000 distinct CDR3 sequences, more than 25% recorded once. Sequenced sample: PBMCs. These receptors all stem from a human donor in good health (CMV status not recorded). Some clones in this sample may be carry-over from other donors' samples.

The table lists this clonotype with a few counts. The V call is TRBV11-1, the J call TRBJ1-1; D uncertain. The CDR3 totals 14 residues. Germline V gives CDR1 SGHAT, CDR2 FQDESV (reference sequence). Trimming left V 6 bases short and J 0 bases short, with 11 bases between. The CDR3 region is CASRSPEVNTEAFF. CDR3 DNA: TGTGCCAGCAGATCCCCCGAGGTGAACACTGAAGCTTTCTTT.

This clonotype was observed a few times. The chain uses TRBV5-1 and TRBJ2-3; TRBD2 matches at 15 bases. From germline, CDR1 is SGHRS and CDR2 YFSETQ. Losses at the gene ends were 4 bases for V and 1 base for J; bases not matched to a gene: 13. This CDR3 has 20 amino acids. This chain's CDR3 is CASSRGTSGRWAPGTDTQYF. The DNA of the CDR3 is TGCGCCAGCAGCCGAGGGACTAGCGGGAGGTGGGCTCCCGGCACAGATACGCAGTATTTT.

The rearrangement links TRBV7-9 to TRBJ2-1; D perhaps matches TRBD2 (5 bases). V was shortened by 5 bases and J by 6 bases, with 11 bases between the two germline ends. The CDR3 has 13 amino acids. The V gene's germline CDR1 is SEHNR and CDR2 FQNEAQ (reference sequence). The CDR3 region has the DNA TGTGCCAGCAGCCAACTAGGTGGCAATGAGCAGTTCTTC. It translates to CASSQLGGNEQFF.

The chain joins TRBV18 to TRBJ1-1, with no clear D. Per germline, CDR1 KGHSH and CDR2 LQKENI. The CDR3 has 13 amino acids. Trimming shortened V by 2 bases and J by 1 base, and 5 bases separated the two germline ends. The CDR3 sequence is CASSPKANTEAFF. The CDR3 bases are TGTGCCAGCTCACCAAAGGCGAACACTGAAGCTTTCTTT.

This clonotype was counted between two and nine times. The gene calls are TRBV6-5 and TRBJ2-5; maybe TRBD2 (6 bases). Germline CDR1 MNHEY, CDR2 SVGAGI. CDR3 length: 15 amino acids. Trimming took 5 bases from V and 0 from J, leaving 13 bases between them. DNA for the CDR3: TGTGCCAGCAGTCCTTGGCGGAGGGACCAAGAGACCCAGTACTTC. It is translated as CASSPWRRDQETQYF.

Only a few counts were recorded for this clonotype. The J gene is TRBJ2-1, the V gene TRBV6-6; 14 nucleotides line up with TRBD2. V was clipped by 2 bases and J by 1 base; unmatched bases: 10. The CDR3 totals 20 residues. Germline values: CDR1 MNHNY, CDR2 SVGAGI (reference sequence). DNA for the CDR3: TGTGCCAGCAGTTACCCCCTCGAAGGACTAGCGGGAGGTTCCTACAATGAGCAGTTCTTC. It is translated as CASSYPLEGLAGGSYNEQFF.

The chain employs TRBV12-3 or TRBV12-4 and TRBJ2-1; weak D call: TRBD2 (5 bases). The CDR3 consists of 12 residues. Trimming took off 4 bases at V and 12 bases at J, with 13 bases between the two ends. CDR3 region: CASSSGKGGQFF. The DNA for the CDR3 is TGTGCCAGCAGTTCCGGGAAGGGCGGGCAGTTCTTC.

At least ten counts were recorded for this clonotype. The chain joins TRBV12-3 or TRBV12-4 to TRBJ2-3; D is ambiguous. V was shortened by 3 bases and J by 5 bases, with 12 bases between the two germline ends. The CDR3 spans 14 residues. CDR3 DNA: TGTGCCAGCAGTTTGGGTGGGGTCCGAGATACGCAGTATTTT. Translated: CASSLGGVRDTQYF.

This clonotype was detected a few times. The chain recombines TRBV7-2 with TRBJ2-3, with 10 bases lining up with TRBD1. V shed 5 bases and J 2 bases; nucleotides not matched to a gene: 7. CDR1 is SGHTA, CDR2 FQGNSA, per germline. The CDR3 is 16 residues long. The CDR3 spells CASSRTTGGPTDTQYF. The CDR3 bases are TGTGCCAGCAGCCGCACGACAGGGGGCCCCACAGATACGCAGTATTTT.

This clonotype showed up many times. V and J are TRBV7-2 and TRBJ2-3; D call uncertain. The germline CDR1 and CDR2 sequences are SGHTA and FQGNSA. Trimming shortened V by 5 bases and J by 4 bases, and 7 bases separated the two germline ends. The CDR3 covers 12 residues. CDR3 nucleotides: TGTGCCAGCAGCGTCGGTCCAGATACGCAGTATTTT. It translates to CASSVGPDTQYF.